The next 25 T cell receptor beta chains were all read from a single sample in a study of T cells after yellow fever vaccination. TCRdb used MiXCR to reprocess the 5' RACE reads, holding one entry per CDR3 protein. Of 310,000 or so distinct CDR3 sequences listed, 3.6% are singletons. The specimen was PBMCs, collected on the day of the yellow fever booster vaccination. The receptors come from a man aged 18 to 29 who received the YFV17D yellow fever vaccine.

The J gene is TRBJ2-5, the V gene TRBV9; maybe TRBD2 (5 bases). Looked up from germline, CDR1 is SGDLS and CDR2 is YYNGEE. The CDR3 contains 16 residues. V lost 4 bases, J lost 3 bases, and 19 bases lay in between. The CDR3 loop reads CASSPREGAEEETQYF. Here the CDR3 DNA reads TGTGCCAGCAGCCCCCGAGAGGGTGCGGAGGAAGAGACCCAGTACTTC.

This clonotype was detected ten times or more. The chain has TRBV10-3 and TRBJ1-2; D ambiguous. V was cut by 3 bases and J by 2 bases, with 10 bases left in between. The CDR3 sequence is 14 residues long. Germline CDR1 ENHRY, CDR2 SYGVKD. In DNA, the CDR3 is TGTGCCATCAGTGAAAAGAGGGAGAACTATGGCTACACCTTC. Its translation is CAISEKRENYGYTF.

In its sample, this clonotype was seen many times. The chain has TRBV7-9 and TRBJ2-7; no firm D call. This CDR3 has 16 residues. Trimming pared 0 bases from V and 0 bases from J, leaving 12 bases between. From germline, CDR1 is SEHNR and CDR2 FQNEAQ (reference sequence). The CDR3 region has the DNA TGTGCCAGCAGCTTAGCAACGGCCGGCAGCTCCTACGAGCAGTACTTC. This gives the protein CASSLATAGSSYEQYF.

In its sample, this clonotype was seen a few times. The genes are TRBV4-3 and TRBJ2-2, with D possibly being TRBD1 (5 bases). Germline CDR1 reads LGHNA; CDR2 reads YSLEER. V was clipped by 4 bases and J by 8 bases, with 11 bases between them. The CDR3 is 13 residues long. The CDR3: CASSPEGVGELFF. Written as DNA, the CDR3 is TGCGCCAGCAGCCCGGAAGGGGTAGGGGAGCTGTTTTTT.

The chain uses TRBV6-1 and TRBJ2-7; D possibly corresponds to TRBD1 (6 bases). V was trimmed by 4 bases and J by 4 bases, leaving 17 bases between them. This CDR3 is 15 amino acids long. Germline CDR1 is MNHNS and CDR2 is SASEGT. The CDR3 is CASSGPGTKIYEQYF. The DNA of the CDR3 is TGTGCCAGCAGTGGCCCCGGGACAAAGATATACGAGCAGTACTTC.

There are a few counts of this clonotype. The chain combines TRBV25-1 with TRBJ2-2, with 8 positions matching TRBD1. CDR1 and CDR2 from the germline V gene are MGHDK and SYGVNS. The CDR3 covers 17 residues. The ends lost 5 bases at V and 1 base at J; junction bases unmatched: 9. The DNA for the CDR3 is TGTGCCAGCAGTTCCGGATCCGGGACAGGGAACACCGGGGAGCTGTTTTTT. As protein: CASSSGSGTGNTGELFF.

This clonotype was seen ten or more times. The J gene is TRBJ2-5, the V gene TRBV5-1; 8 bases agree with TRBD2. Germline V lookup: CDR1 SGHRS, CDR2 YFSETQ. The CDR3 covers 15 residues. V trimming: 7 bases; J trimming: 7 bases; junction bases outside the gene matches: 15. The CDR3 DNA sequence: TGCGCCAGCGGAGGGATTCGGGGGGGCCTCGGGACCCAGTACTTC. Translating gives CASGGIRGGLGTQYF. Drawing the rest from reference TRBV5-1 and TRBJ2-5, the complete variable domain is KAGVTQTPRYLIKTRGQQVTLSCSPISGHRSVSWYQQTPGQGLQFLFEYFSETQRNKGNFPGRFSGRQFSNSRSEMNVSTLELGDSALYLCASGGIRGGLGTQYFGPGTRLLVL.

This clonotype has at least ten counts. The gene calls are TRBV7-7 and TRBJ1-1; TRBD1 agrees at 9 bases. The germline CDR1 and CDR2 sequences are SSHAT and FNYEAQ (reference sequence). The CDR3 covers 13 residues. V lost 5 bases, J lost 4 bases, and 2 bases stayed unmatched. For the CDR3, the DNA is TGTGCCAGCAGCGTGGACAGGGGCACTGAAGCTTTCTTT. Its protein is CASSVDRGTEAFF.

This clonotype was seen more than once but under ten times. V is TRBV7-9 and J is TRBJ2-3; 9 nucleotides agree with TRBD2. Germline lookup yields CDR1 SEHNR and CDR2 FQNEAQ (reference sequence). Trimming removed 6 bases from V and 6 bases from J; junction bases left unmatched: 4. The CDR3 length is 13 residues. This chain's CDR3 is CASRASGGDTQYF. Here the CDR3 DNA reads TGTGCCAGCAGAGCGAGCGGGGGGGATACGCAGTATTTT.

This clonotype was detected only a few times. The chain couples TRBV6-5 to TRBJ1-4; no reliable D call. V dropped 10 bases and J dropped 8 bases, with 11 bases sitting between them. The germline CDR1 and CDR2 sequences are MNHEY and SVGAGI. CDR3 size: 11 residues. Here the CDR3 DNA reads TGTGCCACCCAGGTAGCCGAAAAACTGTTTTTT. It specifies CATQVAEKLFF.

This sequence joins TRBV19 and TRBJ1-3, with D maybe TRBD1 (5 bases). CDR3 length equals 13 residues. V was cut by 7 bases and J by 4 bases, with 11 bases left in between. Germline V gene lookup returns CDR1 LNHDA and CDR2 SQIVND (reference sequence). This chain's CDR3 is CASMVQGGNTIYF. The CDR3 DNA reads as TGTGCCAGTATGGTTCAGGGAGGAAACACCATATATTTT.

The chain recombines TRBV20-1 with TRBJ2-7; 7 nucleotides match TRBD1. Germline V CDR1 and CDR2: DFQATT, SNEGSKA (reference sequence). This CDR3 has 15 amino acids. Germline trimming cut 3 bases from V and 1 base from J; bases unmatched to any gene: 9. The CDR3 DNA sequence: TGCAGTGCTAGTCCTTTTTTGGGACAGTCCTACGAGCAGTACTTC. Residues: CSASPFLGQSYEQYF.

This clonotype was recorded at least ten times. This CDR3 reads CASSPVGISYNEQFF. The CDR3 bases are TGCGCCAGCAGTCCTGTCGGGATATCCTACAATGAGCAGTTCTTC. V and J are TRBV23-1 and TRBJ2-1; D may be TRBD2 (5 bases). TRBV23-1 is reported as an ORF; its role is uncertain. Trimming took off 4 bases at V and 1 base at J, with 11 bases between the two ends. The CDR3 runs to 15 residues.

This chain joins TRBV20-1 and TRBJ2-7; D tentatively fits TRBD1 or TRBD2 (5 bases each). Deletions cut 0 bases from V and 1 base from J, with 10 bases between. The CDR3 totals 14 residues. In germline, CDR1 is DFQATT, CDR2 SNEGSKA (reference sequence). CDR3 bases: TGCAGTGCTAGAGATCCTGAGGGGTCCTACGAGCAGTACGTC. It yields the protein CSARDPEGSYEQYV.

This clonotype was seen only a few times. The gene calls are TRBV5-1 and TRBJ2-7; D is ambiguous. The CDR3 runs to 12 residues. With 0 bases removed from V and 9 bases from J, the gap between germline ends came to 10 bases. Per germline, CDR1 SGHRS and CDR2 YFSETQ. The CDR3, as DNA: TGCGCCAGCAGCTTGGATGGGAAGTCGCAGTACGTC. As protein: CASSLDGKSQYV.

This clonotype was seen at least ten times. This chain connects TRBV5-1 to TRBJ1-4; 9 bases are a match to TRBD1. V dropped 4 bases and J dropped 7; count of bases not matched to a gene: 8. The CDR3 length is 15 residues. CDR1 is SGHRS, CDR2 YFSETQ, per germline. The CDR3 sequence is CASSMPGTGSEKLFF. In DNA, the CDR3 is TGCGCCAGCAGCATGCCAGGGACAGGGAGTGAAAAACTGTTTTTT.

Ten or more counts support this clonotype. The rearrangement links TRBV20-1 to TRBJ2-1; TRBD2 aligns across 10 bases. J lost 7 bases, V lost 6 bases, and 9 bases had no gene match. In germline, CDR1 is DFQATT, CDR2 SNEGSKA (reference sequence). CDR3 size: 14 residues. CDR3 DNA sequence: TGCAGTGCCCCACCTAGCGGGGGTAGGAATGAGCAGTTCTTC. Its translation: CSAPPSGGRNEQFF.

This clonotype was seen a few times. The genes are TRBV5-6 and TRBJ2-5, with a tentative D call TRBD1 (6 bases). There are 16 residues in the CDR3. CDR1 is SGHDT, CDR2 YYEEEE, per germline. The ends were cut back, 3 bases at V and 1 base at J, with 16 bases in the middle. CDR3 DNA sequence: TGTGCCAGCAGCTCCCCAGCCCGGACAGTCCAAGAGACCCAGTACTTC. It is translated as CASSSPARTVQETQYF.

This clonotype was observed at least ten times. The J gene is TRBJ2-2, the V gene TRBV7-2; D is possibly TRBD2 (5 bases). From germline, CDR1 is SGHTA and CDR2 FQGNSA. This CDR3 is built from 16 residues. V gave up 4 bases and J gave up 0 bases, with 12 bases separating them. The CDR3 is CASSSQLETNTGELFF. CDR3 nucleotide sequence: TGTGCCAGCAGCTCCCAACTAGAAACGAACACCGGGGAGCTGTTTTTT.

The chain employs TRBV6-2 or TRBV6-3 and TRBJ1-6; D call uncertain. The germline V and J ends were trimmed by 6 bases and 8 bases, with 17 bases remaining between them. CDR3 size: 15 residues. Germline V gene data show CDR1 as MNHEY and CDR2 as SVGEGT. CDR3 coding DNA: TGTGCCAGCAGACAAGGACGGAGGTGGGATTCACCCCTCCACTTT. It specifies CASRQGRRWDSPLHF.

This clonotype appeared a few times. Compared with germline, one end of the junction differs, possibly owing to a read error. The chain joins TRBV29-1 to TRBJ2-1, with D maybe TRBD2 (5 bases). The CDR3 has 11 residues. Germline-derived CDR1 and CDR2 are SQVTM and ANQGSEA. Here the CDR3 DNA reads TGCAGCGTTGAAGAGAGTAAACCCGGGGTCTTC. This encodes CSVEESKPGVF.

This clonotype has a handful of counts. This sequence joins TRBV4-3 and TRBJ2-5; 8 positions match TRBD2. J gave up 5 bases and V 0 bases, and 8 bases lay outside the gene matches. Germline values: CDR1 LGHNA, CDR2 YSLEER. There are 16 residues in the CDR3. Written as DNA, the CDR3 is TGCGCCAGCAGCCAAGATAATCGGGGGGGCTGGGAGACCCAGTACTTC. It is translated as CASSQDNRGGWETQYF.

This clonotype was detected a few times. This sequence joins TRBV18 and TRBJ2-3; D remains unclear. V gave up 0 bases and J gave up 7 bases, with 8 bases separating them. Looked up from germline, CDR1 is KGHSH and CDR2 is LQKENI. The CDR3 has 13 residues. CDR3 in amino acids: CASSPPEGNTQYF. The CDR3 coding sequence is TGTGCCAGCTCACCACCGGAAGGGAATACGCAGTATTTT.

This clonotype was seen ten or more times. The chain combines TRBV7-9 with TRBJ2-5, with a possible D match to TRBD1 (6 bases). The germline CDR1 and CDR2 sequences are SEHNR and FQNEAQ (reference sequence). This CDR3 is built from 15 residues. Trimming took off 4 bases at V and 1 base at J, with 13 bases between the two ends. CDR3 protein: CASSSQDSPQETQYF. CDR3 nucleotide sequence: TGTGCCAGCAGCTCCCAGGACAGCCCCCAAGAGACCCAGTACTTC.

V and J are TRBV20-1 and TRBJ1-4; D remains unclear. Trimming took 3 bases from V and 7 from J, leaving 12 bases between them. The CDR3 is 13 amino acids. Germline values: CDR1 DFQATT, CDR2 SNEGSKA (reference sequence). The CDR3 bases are TGCAGTGCTAGTGGAACAGTTAGTGAAAAACTGTTTTTT. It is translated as CSASGTVSEKLFF.